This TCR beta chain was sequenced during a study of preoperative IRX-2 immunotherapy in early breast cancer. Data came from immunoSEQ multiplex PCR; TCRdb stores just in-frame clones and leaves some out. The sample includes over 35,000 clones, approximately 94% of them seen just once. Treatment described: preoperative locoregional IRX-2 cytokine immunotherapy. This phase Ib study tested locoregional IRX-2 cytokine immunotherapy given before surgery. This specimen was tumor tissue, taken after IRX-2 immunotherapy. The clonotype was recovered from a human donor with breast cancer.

In nucleotides, the CDR3 is TGTGCCAGCAGTTACTCACCCCTGAGGGGTGAGAACGAGCAGTACTTC. Its translation: CASSYSPLRGENEQYF. The chain couples TRBV6-5 to TRBJ2-7; either TRBD1 or TRBD2 may fit D (5 bases each). The CDR3 is 16 amino acids. Trimming shortened V by 0 bases and J by 5 bases, and 17 bases separated the two germline ends. Germline loops: CDR1 MNHEY, CDR2 SVGAGI.